This T cell receptor (beta chain) was documented in a study of T cell responses to AZD1222 COVID-19 vaccine. The CDR3 covers 17 residues. Germline V lookup: CDR1 SGHNT, CDR2 YYREEE (reference sequence). Trimming took 2 bases from V and 4 from J; bases not matched to a gene: 10. The table came from immunoSEQ multiplex PCR; TCRdb's copy has only in-frame clones and leaves some out. The repertoire includes some 130,000 clones, over 85% of them detected once, and 6% to 7% sits in the top ten. To note about this clone: Antigen unknown.

Broader study findings: Repertoires were sampled only after the peak T cell response. CD4 TCRs linked to vaccination spanned spike, dominating at 160-218 and 743-854.

Sequences were derived from peripheral blood, sampled 28 days after the second AZD1222 dose. The sequence was obtained from an adult who received the AZD1222 COVID-19 vaccine. The chain links TRBV5-4 to TRBJ2-2; 8 nucleotides line up with TRBD2. In DNA form, the CDR3 reads TGTGCCAGCAGCTTTGGCGGGGGGCTTTCTCGCACCGGGGAGCTGTTTTTT. Translating it yields CASSFGGGLSRTGELFF.